This entry lists 20 T cell receptor beta chains sequenced from one sample in a study of post-analysis software for immune sequencing data. Findings of the study overall: Higher frequency in patients than in controls was seen for roughly 5 TRBV segments, with TRBV5-6, TRBV5-1 and TRBV20-1 among them.

These receptors have no identified antigens. Prepared TCR beta cDNA libraries contained unique molecular identifiers. Each CDR3 protein gets one entry after TCRdb re-called the PCR reads with MiXCR. Here the sample spans fewer than 900,000 distinct CDR3 sequences, around 46% being singletons. The sample was blood. Source of these receptors: a girl aged 5-17 years with multiple sclerosis.

The chain combines TRBV20-1 with TRBJ2-3, with a possible D match to TRBD2 (5 bases). V was cut by 5 bases and J by 0 bases, with 12 bases left in between. The CDR3 runs to 14 residues. CDR1 DFQATT and CDR2 SNEGSKA come from the germline V gene (reference sequence). The CDR3 reads CSAPTTLSTDTQYF. For the CDR3, the DNA is TGCAGTGCTCCGACTACTCTCAGCACAGATACGCAGTATTTT.

The chain links TRBV20-1 to TRBJ2-1, with no clear D. Between the trimmed V and J ends, which lost 1 base and 5 bases, there was a span of 6 bases. The germline gives CDR1 DFQATT, CDR2 SNEGSKA (reference sequence). CDR3 size: 12 residues. The CDR3 reads CSARVPDNEQFF. CDR3 bases: TGCAGTGCTAGAGTCCCGGACAATGAGCAGTTCTTC.

The chain links TRBV28 to TRBJ1-5; TRBD1 agrees at 7 bases. The CDR3 contains 17 residues. Germline V gene sequence: CDR1 MDHEN, CDR2 SYDVKM. V lost 6 bases to trimming and J lost 7 bases; unmatched junction nucleotides: 18. CDR3 region: CASRRDRNFLSEQPQHF. The CDR3 nucleotides read TGTGCCAGCAGGCGGGACAGAAATTTCCTTTCGGAACAGCCCCAGCATTTT. The full variable domain, its missing parts supplied by reference TRBV28 and TRBJ1-5, is DVKVTQSSRYLVKRTGEKVFLECVQDMDHENMFWYRQDPGLGLRLIYFSYDVKMKEKGDIPEGYSVSREKKERFSLILESASTNQTSMYLCASRRDRNFLSEQPQHFGDGTRLSIL.

This chain joins TRBV6-6 and TRBJ2-1; 7 bases align to TRBD2. This CDR3 comprises 12 residues. V was clipped by 7 bases and J by 7 bases; unmatched bases: 4. Germline lookup yields CDR1 MNHNY and CDR2 SVGAGI (reference sequence). The CDR3 bases are TGTGCCAGCATGGGGAGGGCTAATGAGCAGTTCTTC. This encodes CASMGRANEQFF.

The genes are TRBV4-3 and TRBJ2-7; D may be TRBD2 (5 bases). Germline V gene lookup returns CDR1 LGHNA and CDR2 YSLEER. The V and J ends lost 3 bases and 2 bases respectively, with 11 bases between them. The CDR3 runs to 14 residues. In DNA, the CDR3 is TGCGCCAGCAGCCAGAACCCCGGGGCCTACGAGCAGTACTTC. It encodes CASSQNPGAYEQYF.

V and J are TRBV24-1 and TRBJ2-7, with 8 bases that match TRBD1. The J call could be wrong; TRBJ2-5 is a better fit for the DNA end. The germline V gene encodes CDR1 KGHDR and CDR2 SFDVKD. The CDR3 consists of 13 residues. For the CDR3, the DNA is TGTGCTATCGGCGAACAGGGGGGTAAGACCCAGTACTTC. Protein sequence: CAIGEQGGKTQYF.

The rearrangement joins TRBV6-6 to TRBJ2-7, with 8 bases lining up with TRBD1. This CDR3 spans 13 amino acids. The trim removed 7 bases at V and 7 bases at J, leaving 9 bases unmatched. Germline lookup yields CDR1 MNHNY and CDR2 SVGAGI (reference sequence). CDR3 sequence reads: CASNPQGAGEQYF. The CDR3 nucleotides are TGTGCCAGCAACCCGCAGGGGGCGGGGGAGCAGTACTTC.

The genes are TRBV29-1 and TRBJ2-1; tentative D call: TRBD1 (5 bases). V dropped 1 base and J dropped 5 bases, with 6 bases sitting between them. The CDR3 totals 12 residues. Looked up from germline, CDR1 is SQVTM and CDR2 is ANQGSEA. CDR3 nucleotide sequence: TGCAGCGTTGAAGTCAGGGACAATGAGCAGTTCTTC. Translation gives CSVEVRDNEQFF.

The chain carries TRBV28 and TRBJ1-6, with 7 bases matching TRBD1. CDR1 is MDHEN, CDR2 SYDVKM, per germline. J lost 7 bases, V lost 8 bases, and 11 bases had no gene match. There are 15 residues in the CDR3. The CDR3 DNA reads as TGTGCCAGCCACGCCCCGACAGGGCTAAATTCACCCCTCCACTTT. Amino acid sequence: CASHAPTGLNSPLHF.

The chain combines TRBV7-2 with TRBJ1-1; 7 bases are a match to TRBD1. J lost 5 bases, V lost 5 bases, and 14 bases had no gene match. CDR3 length: 16 amino acids. Germline CDR1 and CDR2: SGHTA and FQGNSA. DNA of the CDR3: TGTGCCAGCAGCCTAGAGGAGGGACAGATACGAACTGAAGCTTTCTTT. Translating it yields CASSLEEGQIRTEAFF.

The chain has TRBV7-6 and TRBJ1-4; D possibly corresponds to TRBD1 (5 bases). V gave up 4 bases and J gave up 0 bases, with 12 bases separating them. CDR3 length: 16 amino acids. The germline gives CDR1 SGHVS, CDR2 FNYEAQ. CDR3 in amino acids: CASSSRRTSTNEKLFF. In nucleotides, the CDR3 is TGTGCCAGCAGCTCGCGGAGGACATCAACTAATGAAAAACTGTTTTTT.

The chain couples TRBV10-2 to TRBJ1-2; no reliable D call. The CDR3 length is 14 residues. Trimming stripped 0 bases from V and 4 bases from J, with 9 bases between. Germline-derived CDR1 and CDR2 are WSHSY and SAAADI. This CDR3 reads CASSESRDLYGYTF. The CDR3 DNA reads TGCGCCAGCAGTGAGTCAAGAGATCTCTATGGCTACACCTTC.

V and J are TRBV27 and TRBJ2-4; maybe TRBD2 (5 bases). CDR3 size: 21 residues. Per the germline V gene, CDR1 is MNHEY and CDR2 is SMNVEV (reference sequence). V was cut by 2 bases and J by 0 bases, with 26 bases left in between. The CDR3 DNA reads TGTGCCAGCAGTTTAGGGCCGCCGATGGGAGCCCCCGGTTTAGCCAAAAACATTCAGTACTTC. Its protein product is CASSLGPPMGAPGLAKNIQYF.

The rearrangement links TRBV29-1 to TRBJ2-1; no clear D gene. Trimming removed 6 bases from V and 5 bases from J, with 14 bases in between. The CDR3 has 13 residues. The germline V gene encodes CDR1 SQVTM and CDR2 ANQGSEA. CDR3 region: CSVAPRVNNEQFF. The CDR3 DNA is TGCAGCGTCGCCCCTAGGGTAAACAATGAGCAGTTCTTC.

This clonotype was observed a few times. The chain recombines TRBV7-2 with TRBJ2-7; the D call may be TRBD1 or TRBD2 (5 bases each). V lost 5 bases, J lost 3 bases, and 17 bases lay in between. The CDR3 runs to 15 residues. The germline gives CDR1 SGHTA, CDR2 FQGNSA. CDR3 amino acids: CASSPRDRRNYEQYF. DNA for the CDR3: TGTGCCAGCAGCCCCCGGGACCGAAGAAACTACGAGCAGTACTTC.

The chain joins TRBV7-9 to TRBJ2-5; D might be TRBD1 (5 bases). Germline V gives CDR1 SEHNR, CDR2 FQNEAQ (reference sequence). V dropped 4 bases and J dropped 0 bases, with 15 bases sitting between them. The CDR3 spans 16 residues. The CDR3 coding sequence is TGTGCCAGCAGCTCCCCCAAACAGGTGTACCAAGAGACCCAGTACTTC. Its protein product is CASSSPKQVYQETQYF.

This clonotype appeared a few times. The CDR3 bases are TGTGCCAGCTCACCGACGGTACTATTCGGCTATGGCTACACCTTC. The encoded protein is CASSPTVLFGYGYTF. The V and J genes are TRBV18 and TRBJ1-2; no clear D gene. The V gene's germline CDR1 is KGHSH and CDR2 LQKENI. Deletions cut 3 bases from V and 4 bases from J, with 15 bases between. This CDR3 is 15 amino acids long.

This clonotype was observed a few times. The chain recombines TRBV9 with TRBJ2-7, with a weak D call TRBD1 (7 bases). CDR1 and CDR2 (germline): SGDLS, YYNGEE. The CDR3 contains 18 residues. V lost 0 bases, J lost 2 bases, and 21 bases lay in between. Here the CDR3 DNA reads TGTGCCAGCAGCGTAGGGAGGGCGGACAGGCGAACAACCTACGAGCAGTACTTC. Translating it yields CASSVGRADRRTTYEQYF.

This clonotype was observed once. The V gene is TRBV5-5, the J gene TRBJ2-1; D is perhaps TRBD2 (6 bases). Trimming stripped 7 bases from V and 6 bases from J, with 26 bases between. This CDR3 contains 17 residues. Per the germline V gene, CDR1 is SGHKS and CDR2 is YYEKEE (reference sequence). CDR3 coding DNA: TGTGCCAGCGTGGGGCTCGCAAGGGAGGAATTAGGCAATGAGCAGTTCTTC. Its protein is CASVGLAREELGNEQFF. Using reference TRBV5-5 and TRBJ2-1 for the parts outside the CDR3, the full variable domain is DAGVTQSPTHLIKTRGQQVTLRCSPISGHKSVSWYQQVLGQGPQFIFQYYEKEERGRGNFPDRFSARQFPNYSSELNVNALLLGDSALYLCASVGLAREELGNEQFFGPGTRLTVL.

The rearrangement links TRBV20-1 to TRBJ2-7; D is perhaps TRBD1 or TRBD2 (5 bases each). The germline gives CDR1 DFQATT, CDR2 SNEGSKA (reference sequence). This CDR3 has 13 residues. V was clipped by 3 bases and J by 3 bases, with 12 bases between them. This chain's CDR3 is CSASRDQGYEQYF. The CDR3 DNA reads TGCAGTGCTAGTCGGGATCAGGGCTACGAGCAGTACTTC.